This record concerns one T cell receptor (beta chain) sequence. This clonotype was detected many times. Its antigen is unknown. Base quality data are lacking; no much larger clone is found one base away. The label giving this sample's treatment or condition can be read as: PENTA 11 planned treatment interruption arm or continuous ART arm. The participants were children from the United Kingdom between 2 and 15 years old who had been on ART with at least three drugs for 24 weeks or longer. Cryopreserved PBMCs with at least 5 million viable cells were required; a few candidate patients were excluded for low viable PBMC yield. Using a FACSAria III cell sorter, naive CD4+ CD45RA+ CD45RO- T cells were FACS-sorted out of thawed PBMCs. Sorted cells were fixed, and RNA was extracted using the RNeasy FFPE kit followed by the RNeasy Micro kit. Via the germline V gene, CDR1 is SGHTA and CDR2 FQGNSA. Its CDR3 holds 14 amino acids, cysteine through phenylalanine. The kept DNA is CDR3 alone, 42 bases in frame from the first base. The V end loses 2 bases and the J end loses 1 base, and a stretch of 8 bases separates them.

This entry belongs to a study of HIV-infected children after antiretroviral therapy interruption (dated by TCRdb to the late 2010s). In terms of the full investigation: All eight included children had a CD4+ count above 500 and a viral load below 50 copies/ml, with four on planned treatment interruption and four on continuous treatment. Median age was 9.5 years in the interruption group and 7 to 8 years in the continuous treatment group. Most participating children had recorded exposure to EBV and CMV. In the interruption arm, samples were obtained at week 0, week 12, end of interruption (week 24 or 48), and about 3 years after study end. For the continuous-treatment arm, samples from the corresponding weeks 0, 48 and 150 were analyzed. Alongside measurements of thymic output, TCR repertoires of children on planned treatment interruption were compared with TCR repertoires of children on continuous antiretroviral treatment. Here is what the overall study found, with its caveats: The naive CD4+ Gini coefficient rose by the end of treatment interruption, suggesting clonal expansion, and returned to baseline by 3 years. The small number of patients is a limitation of the study, so the data should be interpreted with caution. Minor non-naive CD45RA+ populations such as EMRA or stem memory cells might have been included among the sorted CD45RA+ naive cells. In the naive CD4+ repertoires of PTI patients, CDR3 sharing between time points dropped after the start of interruption, while many sequences were shared between the end of interruption and 3 years later.

Library method: 3' RACE. TCR libraries were generated from RNA by a 3' RACE protocol incorporating unique molecular identifiers so that PCR amplification bias could be corrected. Amplicon libraries were pooled in groups of up to roughly 12 and sequenced on an Illumina MiSeq using v2 2x250 paired-end chemistry. As for how the authors treated the data: Decombinator was used to process the reads, assigning V and J genes and CDR3 and applying barcode-based correction of errors and PCR bias. Before the Gini coefficient was calculated with the R ineq package, repertoires were subsampled to the same depth. GLIPH, Hamming distance and a shared triplet metric were used to assess CDR3 similarity. Starting from the raw public reads, TCRdb applied fastp trimming at Q25, assembled clones with MiXCR and retained in-frame beta chains. CDR3 protein duplicates are merged, each entry listing the most common genes and DNA. TCRdb, not the authors, supplied the V and J calls. The sample table records tens of thousands of distinct CDR3 sequences; 4.3% of these occur just once. Together, the top ten hold roughly 0.7% of the sample.

The sequence is built from TRBV7-2 and TRBJ1-1; matching of 5 bases hints at TRBD1 as the D gene. The receptor's source is a pool of human donors with HIV. The specimen comprised CD45RA+ CD4+ T cells from PBMCs, pooled from several time points, sampled from a donor given antiretroviral therapy, either interrupted or continuous. This sample's cell subset or site label indicates: naive CD4+ CD45RA+ CD45RO- T cells. The CDR3 sequence is CASSLLGENTEAFF. The DNA sequence reads TGTGCCAGCAGCTTACTAGGGGAGAACACTGAAGCTTTCTTT.